Listed below are T cell receptor beta chains from one sample, sequenced in a study of vaccination effects on CD4 cells after COVID-19. Antigens of these TCRs are unknown. Method: immunoSEQ multiplex PCR; TCRdb's copy keeps in-frame clones and lacks some. Seen here are tens of thousands of clones, less than 80% observed once, and the top ten hold 4.3%. Sequenced material: CD4+ T cells from PBMCs cultured without peptide, taken after COVID-19 vaccination. The receptor source for this set is a human donor who received a COVID-19 vaccine. Both conserved end residues are part of each CDR3. The D gene is left open where the match is weak. Not all rows give a size; the values are once, few, many and, for expanded clones, a class.

j_call	clone_size	v_call	cdr3_length	d_call	cdr3_aa	cdr3_nt
TRBJ2-7	NA	TRBV6-2/TRBV6-3	17	NA	CASSLPSTGRNSYEQYF	TGTGCCAGCAGTTTACCCTCTACAGGCCGAAACTCCTACGAGCAGTACTTC
TRBJ2-1	few	TRBV4-2	12	NA	CASSQVHGEQFF	TGTGCCAGCAGCCAAGTACACGGTGAGCAGTTCTTC
TRBJ2-5	NA	TRBV11-3	23	TRBD2	CASSLDLGSASGSRLERKETQYF	TGTGCCAGCAGCTTAGATTTGGGTTCGGCTAGCGGAAGCAGGCTCGAACGAAAAGAGACCCAGTACTTC
TRBJ2-6	NA	TRBV27	17	TRBD1	CASRPGTGFSGANVLTF	TGTGCCAGCAGGCCCGGGACAGGGTTTTCTGGGGCCAACGTCCTGACTTTC
TRBJ2-7	NA	TRBV5-6	14	TRBD1	CASSWQGQGYEQYF	TGTGCCAGCAGCTGGCAGGGACAGGGGTACGAGCAGTACTTC
TRBJ2-7	NA	TRBV9	15	NA	CASSVAGTGPYEQYF	TGTGCCAGCAGCGTAGCTGGGACTGGACCCTACGAGCAGTACTTC
TRBJ2-7	NA	TRBV6-2/TRBV6-3	14	NA	CASSSVSNLYEQYF	TGTGCCAGCAGTTCGGTATCCAATCTCTACGAGCAGTACTTC
TRBJ1-2	NA	TRBV30	10	TRBD1	CAWDRGGYTF	TGTGCCTGGGACAGGGGAGGCTACACCTTC
TRBJ1-1	once	TRBV18	14	NA	CASSPVRTADEAFF	TGTGCCAGCTCACCAGTCCGGACAGCCGATGAAGCTTTCTTT
TRBJ2-7	NA	TRBV30	12	NA	CAWSRESYEQYF	TGTGCCTGGTCCAGGGAGTCCTACGAGCAGTACTTC
TRBJ1-6	few	TRBV6-1	11	NA	CASRLNSPLHF	TGTGCCAGCAGACTCAATTCACCCCTCCACTTT
TRBJ2-7	NA	TRBV30	17	NA	CAWSGPPRARGTYEQYF	TGTGCCTGGAGTGGGCCTCCCCGGGCCAGAGGAACCTACGAGCAGTACTTC
TRBJ2-7	NA	TRBV11-3	17	TRBD1	CASSLGGRGYLTYEQYF	TGTGCCAGCAGCTTAGGTGGCAGGGGGTACCTGACCTACGAGCAGTACTTC
TRBJ2-3	NA	TRBV5-1	17	TRBD2	CASSLAIAGGPQDTQYF	TGCGCCAGCAGCTTGGCGATAGCGGGAGGGCCGCAAGATACGCAGTATTTT
TRBJ2-5	NA	TRBV10-3	12	TRBD2	CAISREGETQYF	TGTGCCATCAGTCGGGAGGGCGAGACCCAGTACTTC
TRBJ2-3	NA	TRBV5-1	15	TRBD1	CASGLETGGQYTQYF	TGCGCCAGCGGGTTGGAGACAGGGGGTCAATATACGCAGTATTTT
TRBJ2-7	NA	TRBV7-3	15	TRBD2	CASRSRLAGGPEQYF	TGTGCCAGCAGGTCTCGACTAGCGGGGGGGCCGGAGCAGTACTTC
TRBJ1-4	once	TRBV27	13	TRBD1	CASSRQGGEKLFF	TGTGCCAGCAGTAGACAGGGAGGTGAAAAACTGTTTTTT
TRBJ1-2	NA	TRBV28	16	TRBD1	CASSLTPGTGPYGYTF	TGTGCCAGCAGCCTAACACCCGGGACAGGCCCCTATGGCTACACCTTC
TRBJ2-7	NA	TRBV5-5	13	NA	CASTHGGSYEQYF	TGTGCCAGTACTCACGGGGGTTCCTACGAGCAGTACTTC
TRBJ1-6	NA	TRBV7-9	17	NA	CASSLGVRVGDNSPLHF	TGTGCCAGCAGCTTAGGTGTCAGGGTTGGGGATAATTCACCCCTCCACTTT
TRBJ2-3	NA	TRBV7-2	16	NA	CASSFSPQPLTDTQYF	TGTGCCAGCAGCTTCTCCCCACAGCCGCTCACAGATACGCAGTATTTT
TRBJ2-1	NA	TRBV3-1/TRBV3-2	11	NA	CASRDWPHTFF	TGTGCCAGCAGAGACTGGCCCCACACGTTCTTC
TRBJ2-2	NA	TRBV19	15	TRBD2	CASSMGGGYTGELFF	TGTGCCAGTAGTATGGGCGGGGGGTACACCGGGGAGCTGTTTTTT
TRBJ2-1	NA	TRBV9	16	TRBD2	CASSVVAGGSYNEQFF	TGTGCCAGCAGCGTAGTAGCGGGAGGATCCTACAATGAGCAGTTCTTC
TRBJ1-6	NA	TRBV6-8	12	NA	CATPAANSPLHF	TGTGCCACCCCGGCGGCGAATTCACCCCTCCACTTT
TRBJ1-2	NA	TRBV6-5	13	TRBD1	CASSYVGGGGYTF	TGTGCCAGCAGTTACGTAGGGGGCGGTGGCTACACCTTC
TRBJ1-2	NA	TRBV7-8	15	NA	CASSPSGRVNYGYTF	TGTGCCAGCAGCCCTTCGGGCAGAGTCAACTATGGCTACACCTTC
TRBJ2-1	NA	TRBV3-1/TRBV3-2	13	NA	CASDPGTGYEQFF	TGTGCCAGCGACCCAGGGACGGGTTATGAGCAGTTCTTC
TRBJ1-5	once	TRBV24-1	16	TRBD1	CATSDGAGGGNQPQHF	TGTGCCACCAGTGATGGGGCAGGGGGGGGCAATCAGCCCCAGCATTTT
TRBJ1-6	NA	TRBV19	14	NA	CASSPRGYGSPLHF	TGTGCCAGTAGTCCCCGAGGGTACGGTTCACCCCTCCACTTT
TRBJ1-3	once	TRBV19	12	NA	CASSIAGNTIYF	TGTGCCAGTAGTATCGCCGGAAACACCATATATTTT
TRBJ2-3	NA	TRBV4-1	16	TRBD2	CASSQDLSGRTDTQYF	TGCGCCAGCAGCCAAGATCTTAGCGGGCGCACAGATACGCAGTATTTT
TRBJ2-1	NA	TRBV18	14	TRBD1	CASSPPGQAWEQFF	TGTGCCAGCTCACCACCGGGACAGGCTTGGGAGCAGTTCTTC
TRBJ2-3	once	TRBV30	16	TRBD2	CASSYSLAGGTDTQYF	TGTGCCTCCTCATATTCACTAGCGGGGGGCACAGATACGCAGTATTTT
TRBJ2-7	NA	TRBV6-6	15	TRBD1	CASSYSTGSSYEQYF	TGTGCCAGCAGTTACTCGACAGGGAGCTCCTACGAGCAGTACTTC
TRBJ1-1	NA	TRBV11-3	13	NA	CASSLNINTEAFF	TGTGCCAGCAGCTTAAACATAAACACTGAAGCTTTCTTT
TRBJ2-3	NA	TRBV6-6	15	TRBD2	CASSYSAGGTDTQYF	TGTGCCAGCAGTTACTCGGCCGGGGGGACAGATACGCAGTATTTT
TRBJ2-4	NA	TRBV3-1/TRBV3-2	14	NA	CASSVQHPINIQYF	TGTGCCAGCAGCGTGCAACATCCCATTAACATTCAGTACTTC
TRBJ1-1	NA	TRBV16	13	NA	CASSQFRGAEAFF	TGTGCCAGCAGCCAATTTCGTGGCGCTGAAGCTTTCTTT
TRBJ2-3	NA	TRBV15	14	NA	CATSKEGASDTQYF	TGTGCCACCAGCAAGGAGGGGGCGTCAGATACGCAGTATTTT
TRBJ2-1	NA	TRBV27	16	TRBD2	CASTLAGGYSYNEQFF	TGTGCCAGCACCCTAGCGGGAGGATACTCCTACAATGAGCAGTTCTTC
TRBJ1-4	NA	TRBV4-2	15	NA	CASSQDQITNEKLFF	TGTGCCAGCAGCCAAGATCAGATCACTAATGAAAAACTGTTTTTT
TRBJ2-6	NA	TRBV30	15	NA	CAWSVGLTGANVLTF	TGTGCCTGGAGTGTAGGTCTGACTGGGGCCAACGTCCTGACTTTC
TRBJ2-1	NA	TRBV3-1/TRBV3-2	14	TRBD1	CASSLGTGGNEQFF	TGTGCCAGCAGCCTGGGGACAGGGGGCAATGAGCAGTTCTTC
TRBJ1-2	NA	TRBV30	12	NA	CALNTGPGGYTF	TGTGCCTTAAACACAGGGCCAGGCGGCTACACCTTC
TRBJ1-4	NA	TRBV30	17	TRBD1	CAWSAKDRGRTNEKLFF	TGTGCCTGGAGTGCCAAGGACAGGGGGCGCACTAATGAAAAACTGTTTTTT
TRBJ1-6	NA	TRBV2	12	NA	CASSEEESSVHF	TGTGCCAGCAGTGAAGAGGAGTCGTCCGTCCACTTT
TRBJ2-1	NA	TRBV4-3	13	NA	CASSQGALNEQFF	TGCGCCAGCAGCCAAGGCGCCCTCAATGAGCAGTTCTTC
TRBJ2-5	NA	TRBV14	14	NA	CASSQAFSGETQYF	TGTGCCAGCAGCCAAGCTTTTAGCGGAGAGACCCAGTACTTC
TRBJ1-1	NA	TRBV30	10	NA	CAWGFTEAFF	TGTGCCTGGGGGTTCACTGAAGCTTTCTTT
TRBJ2-1	NA	TRBV7-9	17	TRBD2	CASSLTRQRDREYEQFF	TGTGCCAGCAGCTTAACCAGGCAGCGGGACCGAGAGTATGAGCAGTTCTTC
TRBJ2-7	NA	TRBV6-5	13	NA	CASTQGKFYEQYF	TGTGCCAGCACCCAGGGAAAATTCTACGAGCAGTACTTC